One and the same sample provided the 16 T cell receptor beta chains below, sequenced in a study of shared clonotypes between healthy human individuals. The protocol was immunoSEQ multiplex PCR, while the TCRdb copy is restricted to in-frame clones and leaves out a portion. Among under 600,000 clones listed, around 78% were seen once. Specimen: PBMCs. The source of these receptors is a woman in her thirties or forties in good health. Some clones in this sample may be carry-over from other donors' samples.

The CDR3 loop is CASSFVNEQFF. The CDR3 DNA reads as TGTGCCAGCAGCTTTGTGAATGAGCAGTTCTTC. The chain is built from TRBV7-2 and TRBJ2-1; D remains unclear. This CDR3 is built from 11 residues. Germline V CDR1 and CDR2: SGHTA, FQGNSA. V lost 3 bases, J lost 7 bases, and 4 bases lay in between.

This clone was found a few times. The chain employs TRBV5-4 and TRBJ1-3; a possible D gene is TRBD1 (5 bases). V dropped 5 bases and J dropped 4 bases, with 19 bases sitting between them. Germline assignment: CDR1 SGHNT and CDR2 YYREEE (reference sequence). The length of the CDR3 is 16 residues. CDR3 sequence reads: CASSVGAGTTGNTIYF. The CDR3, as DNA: TGTGCCAGCAGTGTGGGTGCAGGGACGACGGGAAACACCATATATTTT.

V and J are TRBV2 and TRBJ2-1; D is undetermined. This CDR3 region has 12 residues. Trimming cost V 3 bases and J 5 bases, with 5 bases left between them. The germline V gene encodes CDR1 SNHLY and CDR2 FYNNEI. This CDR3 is CASSEGNNEQFF. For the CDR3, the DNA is TGTGCCAGCAGTGAGGGGAACAATGAGCAGTTCTTC.

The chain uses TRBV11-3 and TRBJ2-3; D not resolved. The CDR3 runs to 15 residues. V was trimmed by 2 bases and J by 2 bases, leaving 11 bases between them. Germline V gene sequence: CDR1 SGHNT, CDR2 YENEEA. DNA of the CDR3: TGTGCCAGCAGCTTACGCCCATCCCCCACAGATACGCAGTATTTT. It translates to CASSLRPSPTDTQYF. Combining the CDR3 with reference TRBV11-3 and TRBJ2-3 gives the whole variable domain EAGVVQSPRYKIIEKKQPVAFWCNPISGHNTLYWYLQNLGQGPELLIRYENEEAVDDSQLPKDRFSAERLKGVDSTLKIQPAELGDSAVYLCASSLRPSPTDTQYFGPGTRLTVL.

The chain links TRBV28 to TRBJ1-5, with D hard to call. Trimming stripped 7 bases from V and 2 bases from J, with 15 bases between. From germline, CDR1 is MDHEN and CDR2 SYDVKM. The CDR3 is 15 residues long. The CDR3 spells CASTNPSWGNQPQHF. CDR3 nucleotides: TGTGCCAGCACTAACCCTAGCTGGGGCAATCAGCCCCAGCATTTT. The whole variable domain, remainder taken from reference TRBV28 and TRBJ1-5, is DVKVTQSSRYLVKRTGEKVFLECVQDMDHENMFWYRQDPGLGLRLIYFSYDVKMKEKGDIPEGYSVSREKKERFSLILESASTNQTSMYLCASTNPSWGNQPQHFGDGTRLSIL.

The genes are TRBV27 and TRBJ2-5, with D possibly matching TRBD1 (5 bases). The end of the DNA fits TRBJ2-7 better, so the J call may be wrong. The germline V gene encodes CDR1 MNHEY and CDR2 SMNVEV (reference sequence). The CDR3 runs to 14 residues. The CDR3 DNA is TGTGCCAGCAGTTTAGGGGCAGGGCCCTACGAGCAGTACTTC. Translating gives CASSLGAGPYEQYF.

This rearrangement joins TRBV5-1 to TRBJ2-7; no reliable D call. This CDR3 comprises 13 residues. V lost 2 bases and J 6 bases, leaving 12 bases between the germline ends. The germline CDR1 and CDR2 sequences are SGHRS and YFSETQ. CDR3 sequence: CASSLEAGVEQYF. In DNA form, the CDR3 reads TGCGCCAGCAGCTTAGAAGCCGGCGTCGAGCAGTACTTC. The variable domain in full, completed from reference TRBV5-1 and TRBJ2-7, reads KAGVTQTPRYLIKTRGQQVTLSCSPISGHRSVSWYQQTPGQGLQFLFEYFSETQRNKGNFPGRFSGRQFSNSRSEMNVSTLELGDSALYLCASSLEAGVEQYFGPGTRLTVT.

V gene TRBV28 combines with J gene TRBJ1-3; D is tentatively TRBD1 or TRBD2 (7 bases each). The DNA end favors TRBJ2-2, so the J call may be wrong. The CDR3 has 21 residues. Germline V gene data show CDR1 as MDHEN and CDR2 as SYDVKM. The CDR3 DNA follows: TGTGCCAGCAGTTTATGGTCCTCGACAGGGATCGCGGGAGTAGACACCGGGGAGCTGTTTTTT. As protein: CASSLWSSTGIAGVDTGELFF.

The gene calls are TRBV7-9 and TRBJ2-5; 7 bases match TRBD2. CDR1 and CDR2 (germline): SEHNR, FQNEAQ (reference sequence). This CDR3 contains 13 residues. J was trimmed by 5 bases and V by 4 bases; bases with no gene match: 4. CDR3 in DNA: TGTGCCAGCAGCTACGCGGGAGCGGAGACCCAGTACTTC. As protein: CASSYAGAETQYF.

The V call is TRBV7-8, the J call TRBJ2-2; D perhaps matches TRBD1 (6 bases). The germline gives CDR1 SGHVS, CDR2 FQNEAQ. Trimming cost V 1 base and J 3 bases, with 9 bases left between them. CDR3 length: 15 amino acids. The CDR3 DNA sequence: TGTGCCAGCAGCTTAGAGGGGGATCACACCGGGGAGCTGTTTTTT. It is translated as CASSLEGDHTGELFF.

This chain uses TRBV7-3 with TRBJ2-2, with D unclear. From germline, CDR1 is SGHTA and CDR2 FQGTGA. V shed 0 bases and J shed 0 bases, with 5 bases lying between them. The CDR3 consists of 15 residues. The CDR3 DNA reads TGTGCCAGCAGCTTAACGGGATCGAACACCGGGGAGCTGTTTTTT. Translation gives CASSLTGSNTGELFF.

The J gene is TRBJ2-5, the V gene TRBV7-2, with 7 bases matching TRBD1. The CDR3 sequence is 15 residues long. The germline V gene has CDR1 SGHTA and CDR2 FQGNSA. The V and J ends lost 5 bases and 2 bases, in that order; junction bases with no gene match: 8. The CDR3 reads CASSPNWDRQETQYF. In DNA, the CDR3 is TGTGCCAGCAGCCCAAATTGGGACAGACAAGAGACCCAGTACTTC.

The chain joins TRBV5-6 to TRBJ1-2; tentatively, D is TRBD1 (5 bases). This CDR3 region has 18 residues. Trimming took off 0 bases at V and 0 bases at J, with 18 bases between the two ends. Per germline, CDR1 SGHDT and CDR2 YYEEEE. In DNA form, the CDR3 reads TGTGCCAGCAGCTTGGCTTCAGCGGGCAGGGTAGCTAACTATGGCTACACCTTC. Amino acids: CASSLASAGRVANYGYTF.

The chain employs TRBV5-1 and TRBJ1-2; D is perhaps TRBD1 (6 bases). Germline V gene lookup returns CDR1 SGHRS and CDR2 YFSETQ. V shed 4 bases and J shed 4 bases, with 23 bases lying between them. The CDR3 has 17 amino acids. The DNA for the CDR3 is TGCGCCAGCAGCGCCTCCGGGACACACACTAGCTCCTATGGCTACACCTTC. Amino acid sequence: CASSASGTHTSSYGYTF.

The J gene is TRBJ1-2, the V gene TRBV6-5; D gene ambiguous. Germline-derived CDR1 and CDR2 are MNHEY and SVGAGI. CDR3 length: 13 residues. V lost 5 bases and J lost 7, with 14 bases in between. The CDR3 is CASSQGRDSGYTF. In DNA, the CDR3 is TGTGCCAGCAGTCAAGGGAGAGATAGTGGCTACACCTTC.

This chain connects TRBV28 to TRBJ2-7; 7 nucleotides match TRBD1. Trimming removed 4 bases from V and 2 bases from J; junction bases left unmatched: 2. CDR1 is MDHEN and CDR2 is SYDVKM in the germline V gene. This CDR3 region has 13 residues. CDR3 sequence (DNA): TGTGCCAGCAGTTGGGGGACAGCCTACGAGCAGTACTTC. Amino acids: CASSWGTAYEQYF.